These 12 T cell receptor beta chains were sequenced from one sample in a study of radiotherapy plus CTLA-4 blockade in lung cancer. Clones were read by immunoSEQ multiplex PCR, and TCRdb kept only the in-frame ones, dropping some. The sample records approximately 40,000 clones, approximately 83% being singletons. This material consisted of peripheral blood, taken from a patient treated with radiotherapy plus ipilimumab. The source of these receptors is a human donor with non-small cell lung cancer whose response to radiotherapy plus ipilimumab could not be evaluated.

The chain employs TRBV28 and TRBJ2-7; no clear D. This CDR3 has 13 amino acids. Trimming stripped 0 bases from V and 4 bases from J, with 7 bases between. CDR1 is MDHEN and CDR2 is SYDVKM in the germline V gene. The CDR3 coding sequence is TGTGCCAGCAGTTTATGGGCGGCGTACGAGCAGTACTTC. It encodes CASSLWAAYEQYF.

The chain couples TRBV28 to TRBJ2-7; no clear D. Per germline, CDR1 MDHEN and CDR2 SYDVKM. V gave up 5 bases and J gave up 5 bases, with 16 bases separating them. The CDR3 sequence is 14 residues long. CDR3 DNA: TGTGCCAGCAGTCACCGGTTATTACGAAACGAGCAGTACTTC. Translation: CASSHRLLRNEQYF.

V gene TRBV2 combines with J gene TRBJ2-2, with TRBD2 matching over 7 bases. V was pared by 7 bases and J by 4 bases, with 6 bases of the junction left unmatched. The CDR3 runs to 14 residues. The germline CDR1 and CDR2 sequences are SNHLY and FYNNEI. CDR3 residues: CASTGGVGTGELFF. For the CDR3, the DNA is TGTGCCAGCACGGGGGGAGTAGGCACCGGGGAGCTGTTTTTT.

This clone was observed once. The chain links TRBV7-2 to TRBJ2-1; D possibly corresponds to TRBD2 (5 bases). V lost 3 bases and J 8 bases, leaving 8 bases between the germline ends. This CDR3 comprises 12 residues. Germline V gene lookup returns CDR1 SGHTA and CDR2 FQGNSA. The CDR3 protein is CASSLLAYEQFF. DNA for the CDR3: TGTGCCAGCAGCTTGCTAGCCTATGAGCAGTTCTTC.

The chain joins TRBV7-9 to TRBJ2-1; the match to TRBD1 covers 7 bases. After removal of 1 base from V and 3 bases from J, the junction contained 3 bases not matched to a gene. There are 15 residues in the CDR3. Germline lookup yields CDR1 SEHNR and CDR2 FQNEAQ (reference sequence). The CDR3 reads CASSLGAGGYNEQFF. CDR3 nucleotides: TGTGCCAGCAGCTTAGGGGCAGGGGGCTACAATGAGCAGTTCTTC.

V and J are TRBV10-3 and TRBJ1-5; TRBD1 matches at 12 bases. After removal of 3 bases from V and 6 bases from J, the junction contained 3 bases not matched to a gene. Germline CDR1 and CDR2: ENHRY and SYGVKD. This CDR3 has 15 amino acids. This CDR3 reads CAISEGTGGGQPQHF. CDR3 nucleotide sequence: TGTGCCATCAGTGAAGGGACAGGGGGCGGTCAGCCCCAGCATTTT.

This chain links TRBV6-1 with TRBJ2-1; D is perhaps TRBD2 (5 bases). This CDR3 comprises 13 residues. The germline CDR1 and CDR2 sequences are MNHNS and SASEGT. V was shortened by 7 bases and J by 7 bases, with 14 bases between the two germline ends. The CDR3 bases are TGTGCCAGCACCTACGGGGTTTGGAATGAGCAGTTCTTC. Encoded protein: CASTYGVWNEQFF.

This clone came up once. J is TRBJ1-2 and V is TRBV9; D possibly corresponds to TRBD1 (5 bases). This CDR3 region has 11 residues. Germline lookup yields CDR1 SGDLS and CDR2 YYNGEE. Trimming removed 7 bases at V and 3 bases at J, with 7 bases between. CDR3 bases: TGTGCCAGCGCCAGGGACTATGGCTACACCTTC. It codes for CASARDYGYTF. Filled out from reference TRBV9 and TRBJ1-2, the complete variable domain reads DSGVTQTPKHLITATGQRVTLRCSPRSGDLSVYWYQQSLDQGLQFLIQYYNGEERAKGNILERFSAQQFPDLHSELNLSSLELGDSALYFCASARDYGYTFGSGTRLTVV.

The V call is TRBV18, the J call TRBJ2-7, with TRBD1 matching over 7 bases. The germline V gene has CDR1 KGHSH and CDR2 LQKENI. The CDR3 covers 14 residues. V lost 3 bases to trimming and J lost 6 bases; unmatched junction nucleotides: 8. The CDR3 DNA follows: TGTGCCAGCTCACCGACACCGACAGGGCGCGAGCAGTACTTC. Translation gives CASSPTPTGREQYF.

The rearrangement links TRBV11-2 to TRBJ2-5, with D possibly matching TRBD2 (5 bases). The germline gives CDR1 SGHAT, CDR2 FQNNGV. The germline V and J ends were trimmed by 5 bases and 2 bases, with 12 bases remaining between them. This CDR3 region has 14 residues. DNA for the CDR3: TGTGCCAGCAGCCCACGGCAGCGGCAAGAGACCCAGTACTTC. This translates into CASSPRQRQETQYF.

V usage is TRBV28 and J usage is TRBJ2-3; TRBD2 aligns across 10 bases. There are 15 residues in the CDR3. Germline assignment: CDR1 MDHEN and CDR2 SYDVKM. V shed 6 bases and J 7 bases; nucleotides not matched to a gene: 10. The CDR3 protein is CASSSGAGGANTQYF. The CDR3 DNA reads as TGTGCCAGCAGCTCGGGAGCGGGGGGGGCCAATACGCAGTATTTT.

CDR3 residues: CASSQRAGMNTEAFF. The CDR3 DNA sequence: TGCGCCAGCAGCCAACGGGCGGGCATGAACACTGAAGCTTTCTTT. This rearrangement joins TRBV4-1 to TRBJ1-1; D is undetermined. The CDR3 contains 15 residues. The germline V and J ends were trimmed by 2 bases and 0 bases, with 10 bases remaining between them. Germline-derived CDR1 and CDR2 are MGHRA and YSYEKL.